These T cell receptor beta chains were read from a single sample in a study of blood T cell repertoires in COVID-19. This table comes from immunoSEQ multiplex PCR, and its TCRdb copy is limited to in-frame clones, with some not included. The sample records around 300,000 clones, around 90% being singletons. The sample consisted of PBMCs or T cells enriched from blood (not recorded which). All receptors derive from a woman younger than 30 with acute COVID-19. Both conserved end residues are part of each CDR3. A D gene is named only where the DNA matches it firmly. Size tells how often a clone was seen (once, few, many) or the class of an expanded clone, and some rows leave it out.

D: TRBD1; J: TRBJ1-1; V: TRBV13; size: once; DNA: TGTGCCAGCAGCAGGGACAGGTCCACTGAAGCTTTCTTT; CDR3: CASSRDRSTEAFF
D: TRBD2; J: TRBJ2-5; V: TRBV27; size: NA; DNA: TGTGCCAGCAGTTTACCATCAGGGGCTAGCGGGTTCCAAGAGACCCAGTACTTC; CDR3: CASSLPSGASGFQETQYF
D: NA; J: TRBJ2-2; V: TRBV5-1; size: once; DNA: TGCGCCAGCAGCTCGCGGCCCACAGGGTTACGGATGGCGAACACCGGGGAGCTGTTTTTT; CDR3: CASSSRPTGLRMANTGELFF
D: TRBD1; J: TRBJ2-3; V: TRBV5-1; size: NA; DNA: TGCGCCAGCAGCTTCCGGGCCACAGGGGCAGATACGCAGTATTTT; CDR3: CASSFRATGADTQYF
D: NA; J: TRBJ2-5; V: TRBV29-1; size: NA; DNA: TGCAGCGTTGAACTAGACCGAGAGACCCAGTACTTC; CDR3: CSVELDRETQYF
D: TRBD1; J: TRBJ1-5; V: TRBV7-9; size: once; DNA: TGTGCCAGCAGCTCGACAGGGGTGGGTAGCAATCAGCCCCAGCATTTT; CDR3: CASSSTGVGSNQPQHF
D: NA; J: TRBJ2-1; V: TRBV20-1; size: NA; DNA: TGCAGTGCTAGTCTACTAGCCCAGATAGATGATGAGCAGTTCTTC; CDR3: CSASLLAQIDDEQFF
D: TRBD1; J: TRBJ1-5; V: TRBV7-8; size: NA; DNA: TGTGCCAGCAGCTTAGTGTTTCCAGGACAGGGCCCGAATCAGCCCCAGCATTTT; CDR3: CASSLVFPGQGPNQPQHF
D: NA; J: TRBJ2-5; V: TRBV28; size: once; DNA: TGTGCCAGCAGTCTAGCAGGGGGGCGACAAGAGACCCAGTACTTC; CDR3: CASSLAGGRQETQYF
D: NA; J: TRBJ2-7; V: TRBV4-1; size: NA; DNA: TGCGCCAGCAGCTACCAAGGGGGTATCCAGGACGAGCAGTACTTC; CDR3: CASSYQGGIQDEQYF
D: NA; J: TRBJ2-3; V: TRBV27; size: NA; DNA: TGTGCCAGCAGATCCTACCTGAGGACTTACCGTTCTACGCAGTATTTT; CDR3: CASRSYLRTYRSTQYF
D: NA; J: TRBJ1-4; V: TRBV27; size: NA; DNA: TGTGCCAGCTCCCGGTTTAACGCCGCGGGGGGAAAACTGTTTTTT; CDR3: CASSRFNAAGGKLFF
D: NA; J: TRBJ2-6; V: TRBV7-3; size: NA; DNA: TGTGCCAGCAGCACACACAGCTCTGGGGCCAACGTCCTGACTTTC; CDR3: CASSTHSSGANVLTF
D: TRBD1; J: TRBJ1-2; V: TRBV7-6; size: NA; DNA: TGTGCCAGCAGCTTACACACAGGGGGCCGGGGCTATGGCTACACCTTC; CDR3: CASSLHTGGRGYGYTF
D: TRBD2; J: TRBJ2-7; V: TRBV6-5; size: NA; DNA: TGTGCCAGCAGTTACTCGCTAGCGGGAGAGTCCTACGAGCAGTACTTC; CDR3: CASSYSLAGESYEQYF
D: NA; J: TRBJ1-1; V: TRBV5-1; size: NA; DNA: TGCGCCAGCAGCTTAGCATCGATGAACACTGAAGCTTTCTTT; CDR3: CASSLASMNTEAFF
D: NA; J: TRBJ1-4; V: TRBV10-3; size: NA; DNA: TGTGCCATCAGATTCGGTGAAAAACTGTTTTTT; CDR3: CAIRFGEKLFF
D: NA; J: TRBJ1-5; V: TRBV28; size: NA; DNA: TGTGCCAGCAGCCCCCGAGGTATTGTTGATCAGCCCCAGCATTTT; CDR3: CASSPRGIVDQPQHF
D: TRBD1; J: TRBJ1-1; V: TRBV18; size: few; DNA: TGTGCCAGCTCATTAAACGGACAGGGGAATACTGAAGCTTTCTTT; CDR3: CASSLNGQGNTEAFF
D: NA; J: TRBJ2-6; V: TRBV19; size: once; DNA: TGTGCCAGTAGTACCCAGGGAAGTGGGGCCAACGTCCTGACTTTC; CDR3: CASSTQGSGANVLTF
D: TRBD1; J: TRBJ2-6; V: TRBV7-9; size: NA; DNA: TGTGCCAGCAGCCCCCAGGGGGCCTACTCTGGGGCCAACGTCCTGACTTTC; CDR3: CASSPQGAYSGANVLTF
D: NA; J: TRBJ2-7; V: TRBV11-2; size: few; DNA: TGTGCCAGCAGCTTAGACGTCCGGTACGAGCAGTACTTC; CDR3: CASSLDVRYEQYF
D: NA; J: TRBJ2-3; V: TRBV28; size: NA; DNA: TGTGCCAGCAGTTTTTGGGACTTCACAGATACGCAGTATTTT; CDR3: CASSFWDFTDTQYF
D: TRBD2; J: TRBJ2-7; V: TRBV6-2/TRBV6-3; size: NA; DNA: TGTGCCAGCAGTTACTCCCGGCTAGCGGACTACGAGCAGTACTTC; CDR3: CASSYSRLADYEQYF
D: TRBD2; J: TRBJ2-1; V: TRBV19; size: NA; DNA: TGTGCCAGTAATCCCCTAGCGGCTAGCGGGTACAATGAGCAGTTCTTC; CDR3: CASNPLAASGYNEQFF
D: NA; J: TRBJ1-1; V: TRBV19; size: NA; DNA: TGTGCCAGTAGTATAGGGCCGCCAGGTGAAGCTTTCTTT; CDR3: CASSIGPPGEAFF
D: NA; J: TRBJ1-2; V: TRBV6-5; size: NA; DNA: TGTGCCAGCAATCTCCCGGGACACCTGTACTATGGCTACACCTTC; CDR3: CASNLPGHLYYGYTF
D: TRBD1; J: TRBJ1-6; V: TRBV28; size: NA; DNA: TGTGCCAGCGCAACCGGACAGGGGGATAATTCACCCCTCCACTTT; CDR3: CASATGQGDNSPLHF
D: NA; J: TRBJ1-5; V: TRBV28; size: NA; DNA: TGTGCCAGCAGTTTATTATGGGGGGGCAGTATCTCCGATCAGCCCCAGCATTTT; CDR3: CASSLLWGGSISDQPQHF
D: TRBD1; J: TRBJ2-6; V: TRBV28; size: NA; DNA: TGTGCCAGCAGCACCCGAAGACAGGGGGTAGTATCTGGGGCCAACGTCCTGACTTTC; CDR3: CASSTRRQGVVSGANVLTF
D: NA; J: TRBJ1-6; V: TRBV27; size: NA; DNA: TGTGCCAGCAGTTTCGAGGCAGGGGACAATTCACCCCTCCACTTT; CDR3: CASSFEAGDNSPLHF
D: NA; J: TRBJ2-1; V: TRBV5-1; size: once; DNA: TGCGCCAGCAGCCCCTTACGTTCGGGTGAGCAGTTCTTC; CDR3: CASSPLRSGEQFF
D: NA; J: TRBJ1-4; V: TRBV2; size: NA; DNA: TGTGCCAGCACCCGGGGGAGAAGTGAAAAACTGTTTTTT; CDR3: CASTRGRSEKLFF
D: NA; J: TRBJ2-1; V: TRBV3-1/TRBV3-2; size: once; DNA: TGTGCCAGCAGCCAACCCCGGAGCGGAGCTTACAATGAGCAGTTCTTC; CDR3: CASSQPRSGAYNEQFF
D: TRBD1; J: TRBJ1-4; V: TRBV27; size: NA; DNA: TGTGCCAGCACCCAAAGTCTAGGGGGCCCGGATGAAAAACTGTTTTTT; CDR3: CASTQSLGGPDEKLFF
D: TRBD1; J: TRBJ1-5; V: TRBV18; size: NA; DNA: TGTGCCAGCTCACCGACGACAGGGTCACAGGGGAATCAGCCCCAGCATTTT; CDR3: CASSPTTGSQGNQPQHF
D: NA; J: TRBJ1-4; V: TRBV7-2; size: NA; DNA: TGTGCCAGCGCAGGGCCGCCAACTAATGAAAAACTGTTTTTT; CDR3: CASAGPPTNEKLFF
D: TRBD1; J: TRBJ1-2; V: TRBV30; size: many; DNA: TGTGCCTGGAGTGGGATGACAGGGCCACGGGGCTACACCTTC; CDR3: CAWSGMTGPRGYTF
D: TRBD2; J: TRBJ2-1; V: TRBV28; size: NA; DNA: TGTGCCAGCAGTACAGCCAAAAGCGGGAGTTGGTATGAGCAGTTCTTC; CDR3: CASSTAKSGSWYEQFF
D: NA; J: TRBJ2-5; V: TRBV2; size: NA; DNA: TGTGCCAGCAGTGGGCGACAGGTCGAGTTGGAGACCCAGTACTTC; CDR3: CASSGRQVELETQYF
D: TRBD2; J: TRBJ2-6; V: TRBV10-3; size: NA; DNA: TGTGCCATCAGTGAGTCCACTAGCGGTACTTCTGGGGCCAACGTCCTGACTTTC; CDR3: CAISESTSGTSGANVLTF
D: NA; J: TRBJ2-7; V: TRBV9; size: NA; DNA: TGTGCCAGCAGCGTAGACTCCCTTACCTACGAGCAGTACTTC; CDR3: CASSVDSLTYEQYF
D: NA; J: TRBJ2-3; V: TRBV7-9; size: NA; DNA: TGTGCCAGCAGCTTTATGGGAGGCCCCACAGATACGCAGTATTTT; CDR3: CASSFMGGPTDTQYF
D: TRBD2; J: TRBJ2-1; V: TRBV7-9; size: NA; DNA: TGTGCCAGCAGCCTGGGACTAGCGGGAGTTCCACGTGAGCAGTTCTTC; CDR3: CASSLGLAGVPREQFF
D: NA; J: TRBJ1-5; V: TRBV15; size: NA; DNA: TGTGCCACCAGCAATAGTATGAGCAATCAGCCCCAGCATTTT; CDR3: CATSNSMSNQPQHF
D: TRBD1; J: TRBJ1-1; V: TRBV7-9; size: NA; DNA: TGTGCCAGCAGCTCACTCCCGCCCCCGGACAGGGGGAACACTGAAGCTTTCTTT; CDR3: CASSSLPPPDRGNTEAFF
D: NA; J: TRBJ2-1; V: TRBV11-2; size: NA; DNA: TGTGCCAGCAGCTCCTATCCAAACTCCTACAATGAGCAGTTCTTC; CDR3: CASSSYPNSYNEQFF
D: TRBD2; J: TRBJ2-1; V: TRBV30; size: NA; DNA: TGTGCCTGGAGTGTAACTTTGTTCGGGAGGGGCTCCTACAATGAGCAGTTCTTC; CDR3: CAWSVTLFGRGSYNEQFF
D: TRBD1; J: TRBJ2-1; V: TRBV2; size: few; DNA: TGTGCCAGCAGTGAATTGGGGACAGGGAGTAGGAATGAGCAGTTCTTC; CDR3: CASSELGTGSRNEQFF
D: TRBD1; J: TRBJ2-6; V: TRBV24-1; size: NA; DNA: TGTGCCATCATTGGACAGGGCGGGACTGGGGCCAACGTCCTGACTTTC; CDR3: CAIIGQGGTGANVLTF
D: TRBD2; J: TRBJ2-2; V: TRBV19; size: NA; DNA: TGTGCCAGTAGTGACAGCGGGAGGGACACCGGGGAGCTGTTTTTT; CDR3: CASSDSGRDTGELFF
D: NA; J: TRBJ1-1; V: TRBV28; size: NA; DNA: TGTGCCAGCAGTTGGTCAAGAGACACTGAAGCTTTCTTT; CDR3: CASSWSRDTEAFF
D: NA; J: TRBJ2-3; V: TRBV7-8; size: NA; DNA: TGTGCCAGCAGCTCCCACACAGATACGCAGTATTTT; CDR3: CASSSHTDTQYF
D: TRBD1; J: TRBJ2-7; V: TRBV18; size: once; DNA: TGTGCCAGCTCACCACTGACAGGGGACGACTACGAGCAGTACTTC; CDR3: CASSPLTGDDYEQYF
D: TRBD1; J: TRBJ2-7; V: TRBV28; size: NA; DNA: TGTGCCAGCAGCCACCCAGGGGGGGACAGGGGGCTGCGTACCTCCTACGAGCAGTACTTC; CDR3: CASSHPGGDRGLRTSYEQYF
D: NA; J: TRBJ1-2; V: TRBV5-6; size: once; DNA: TGTGCCAGCAGCTCACAGGGAGAGGGTCGAAACTATGGCTACACCTTC; CDR3: CASSSQGEGRNYGYTF
D: NA; J: TRBJ2-3; V: TRBV29-1; size: NA; DNA: TGTAGCGTTCCGGGACAAGGGACAGATACGCAGTATTTT; CDR3: CSVPGQGTDTQYF
D: NA; J: TRBJ1-1; V: TRBV6-5; size: once; DNA: TGTGCCAGCAGTTACGGCCAGCGGACTGAAGCTTTCTTT; CDR3: CASSYGQRTEAFF
D: TRBD2; J: TRBJ2-2; V: TRBV7-6; size: NA; DNA: TGTGCCAGCAGCCCGAACTTAGCGGGAGGGCCGACCGGGGAGCTGTTTTTT; CDR3: CASSPNLAGGPTGELFF